This T cell receptor (beta chain) was recovered during a study of CD8+ T cells in alopecia areata (dated by TCRdb to the late 2010s). In the study overall: Treated patients were enrolled in an open-label pilot trial of oral tofacitinib, 5 to 10 mg twice daily, for moderate-to-severe alopecia areata. Patients stayed on tofacitinib for 6 to 18 months and then had 6 months of follow-up off drug so that delayed response and recurrence could be assessed. In treated patients, disease severity was measured using the SALT score, which gives the percentage of scalp surface area affected. In both human patients and the C3H/HeJ mouse model, the study applied high-throughput TCRbeta sequencing to look at T cell clonal expansion in alopecia areata. Human TCRbeta sequencing covered scalp tissue and sorted CD4+ and CD8+ peripheral blood T cells from patchy and totalis/universalis alopecia areata patients and healthy controls. Biopsies were taken from tofacitinib-treated patients at baseline and again at 4 and 24 weeks into treatment, and several of those patients also had a later scalp biopsy. Scalp clonality was compared across normal scalp (n=4), patchy alopecia areata scalp (n=8), and alopecia totalis/universalis scalp (n=8). RNA came from the PAXgene miRNA kit for fixed scalp, the miRNeasy kit for PBMCs, and the RNeasy kit for mouse skin. TCRbeta CDR3 regions were amplified by immunoSEQ multiplex PCR using 35 Vbeta forward and 13 Jbeta reverse primers. The full study reports these points: Compared with normal scalp, lesional scalp had higher clonality and more expanded CD8+ clones, particularly in alopecia totalis/universalis, a pattern that suggests antigenic drive. Many expanded lesional clones were found to persist in scalp and blood during tofacitinib treatment, and relapse after treatment cessation may be partly explained by this persistence. Because the treated cohort was small and had only one nonresponder, larger studies are needed to examine links between baseline CD8+ expansion and response. Shared TCR sequences between patients were less evident than in mice, which may be partly attributable to HLA diversity in the patient population. Unlike mouse skin, where gammadelta T cells dominate, normal human skin contains resident alphabeta T cells that get sequenced too, which complicates analysis of the scalp TCR repertoire. With tofacitinib, both scalp clonality and the number of expanded CD8+ clones among the top 100 scalp clones went down significantly.

Reading the label with the study, this specimen's time point is: about 4 weeks on oral tofacitinib. The intended sense of this specimen's treatment or condition label: oral pan-JAK inhibitor, 5-10 mg twice daily. Lesional scalp punch biopsies and peripheral blood were obtained from alopecia areata patients. PBMCs were separated by density centrifugation and stained for CD3, CD4 and CD8, after which CD4+ and CD8+ T cells were sorted on a FACSAria. This clone was picked up a small number of times. Which antigen it targets is not known. No per-base quality is available; no much larger clone lies one base away. Library creation used the immunoSEQ multiplex PCR assay. RNA was extracted from all samples and reverse transcribed into cDNA, which served as template for TCR sequencing. SuperScript III was used for first-strand cDNA synthesis, primed with a 2:1 mix of oligo-dT and random hexamers. A synthetic immune receptor repertoire was used to measure amplification bias, and any remaining bias was corrected computationally. As for how the authors treated the data: After raw reads were preprocessed to remove errors, the CDR3 was defined following IMGT conventions as running from the conserved cysteine to phenylalanine. Clonality was calculated as 1 minus Shannon entropy normalized by log2 of the number of productive unique TCRs. Whether each scalp clone was CD4 or CD8 was inferred by checking scalp TCRbeta sequences against the CD4 and CD8 repertoires from sorted blood. The table comes from immuneACCESS by way of TCRdb, which keeps in-frame sequences with V and J called. Part of the clones is missing from these tables; in studies checked, under half for an unresolved V gene and the rest for unknown reasons. V, J and clone size are taken as reported in that table, and D and trimming were inferred from the DNA itself. The sample table records about 150,000 clones; 45% to 65% of these occur just once. The leading ten clones occupy around 15% of the sample.

The CDR3 starts with the cysteine, ends with the phenylalanine, and has 15 residues. Kept here is only the CDR3 DNA, which spans 45 bases and is read in frame from base 1. Trimming removed 7 bases from V and 0 bases from J; the gene matches leave 7 bases unexplained. CDR1 SQVTM and CDR2 ANQGSEA are derived from the germline V gene. The receptor was isolated from a human donor with alopecia areata. This receptor chain uses TRBV29-1 and TRBJ2-2; a stretch of 8 junction bases matches TRBD1. The source was CD8+ T cells sorted from blood, collected at week 4, from a patient treated with tofacitinib. The CDR3 amino acid sequence is: CSAFEQGANTGELFF. The sequenced DNA: TGCAGCGCGTTTGAACAGGGGGCGAACACCGGGGAGCTGTTTTTT.